A single sample gave rise to the 28 T cell receptor beta chains below, sequenced in a study of cytomegalovirus exposure and HLA in healthy donors. Assay used: immunoSEQ multiplex PCR; TCRdb lists only in-frame clones, some missing. The sample lists some 60,000 clones; around 96% were seen once. Source material: PBMCs. The origin of the receptors is a man younger than 30 in good health and CMV-seropositive.

J is TRBJ2-1 and V is TRBV4-3; perhaps TRBD1 as D (6 bases). Trimming took off 0 bases at V and 7 bases at J, with 7 bases between the two ends. This CDR3 region has 13 residues. Germline assignment: CDR1 LGHNA and CDR2 YSLEER. Here the CDR3 DNA reads TGCGCCAGCAGCCAAGAACAGGGTAATGAGCAGTTCTTC. Translation: CASSQEQGNEQFF.

In its sample, this clone is medium-sized. The CDR3 reads CASSKGCAAGKVYEQYF. Here the CDR3 DNA reads TGTGCCAGCAGCAAAGGGTGTGCGGCGGGGAAGGTCTACGAGCAGTACTTC. The chain uses TRBV21-1 and TRBJ2-7; TRBD2, as called in the table, went unchecked against the DNA. TRBV21-1 is designated a pseudogene. The CDR3 spans 17 residues.

The chain carries TRBV5-4 and TRBJ1-2, with TRBD1 identical over 8 bases. CDR1 is SGHNT, CDR2 YYREEE, per germline (reference sequence). V was clipped by 3 bases and J by 8 bases; unmatched bases: 9. This CDR3 contains 14 residues. CDR3: CASSSTLDRAGYTF. CDR3 nucleotides: TGTGCCAGCAGCTCTACGTTGGACAGGGCGGGCTACACCTTC.

The chain joins TRBV2 to TRBJ2-5, with D possibly TRBD2 on 5 matching bases. Looked up from germline, CDR1 is SNHLY and CDR2 is FYNNEI. V lost 1 base and J lost 4, with 13 bases in between. The CDR3 length is 15 residues. The CDR3 region is CASSEEAREGETQYF. CDR3 bases: TGTGCCAGCAGTGAAGAGGCGAGAGAGGGAGAGACCCAGTACTTC. Full variable domain (outside the CDR3, taken from reference TRBV2 and TRBJ2-5): EPEVTQTPSHQVTQMGQEVILRCVPISNHLYFYWYRQILGQKVEFLVSFYNNEISEKSEIFDDQFSVERPDGSNFTLKIRSTKLEDSAMYFCASSEEAREGETQYFGPGTRLLVL.

This chain connects TRBV7-2 to TRBJ1-5, with TRBD1 identical over 7 bases. The V gene end was trimmed by 5 bases and the J gene end by 7 bases; junction bases not matched to a gene: 8. The germline V gene has CDR1 SGHTA and CDR2 FQGNSA. The CDR3 length is 14 residues. The CDR3 sequence is CASSRDSGGQPQHF. The CDR3 DNA reads TGTGCCAGCAGCCGGGACAGTGGGGGGCAGCCCCAGCATTTT.

V gene TRBV11-2 combines with J gene TRBJ2-5; TRBD1 aligns across 9 bases. CDR3 size: 15 residues. The germline CDR1 and CDR2 sequences are SGHAT and FQNNGV. Trimming took 3 bases from V and 4 from J; bases not matched to a gene: 6. The CDR3 coding sequence is TGTGCCAGCAGCTTCCCGGGACAGGGCAGAGAGACCCAGTACTTC. Amino acid sequence: CASSFPGQGRETQYF.

The chain recombines TRBV5-1 with TRBJ2-7, with D perhaps matching TRBD1 (6 bases). The CDR3 spans 15 residues. Germline values: CDR1 SGHRS, CDR2 YFSETQ. V lost 4 bases and J lost 7, with 21 bases in between. The CDR3 loop reads CASSPGGSALGEQYF. As DNA, the CDR3 is TGCGCCAGCAGCCCTGGGGGCAGCGCATTGGGGGAGCAGTACTTC.

This rearrangement joins TRBV5-1 to TRBJ2-3; no clear D. The CDR3 has 15 amino acids. CDR1 is SGHRS, CDR2 YFSETQ, per germline. The germline V and J ends were trimmed by 2 bases and 4 bases, with 14 bases remaining between them. CDR3 amino acids: CASSFSSPGADTQYF. The CDR3 DNA reads TGCGCCAGCAGCTTTTCGTCCCCCGGAGCAGATACGCAGTATTTT. Based on the CDR3 plus reference TRBV5-1 and TRBJ2-3, the full variable domain is KAGVTQTPRYLIKTRGQQVTLSCSPISGHRSVSWYQQTPGQGLQFLFEYFSETQRNKGNFPGRFSGRQFSNSRSEMNVSTLELGDSALYLCASSFSSPGADTQYFGPGTRLTVL.

V and J are TRBV6-5 and TRBJ2-1; D possibly corresponds to TRBD1 (6 bases). CDR1 and CDR2 from the germline V gene are MNHEY and SVGAGI. With 9 bases removed from V and 3 bases from J, the gap between germline ends came to 18 bases. The CDR3 loop spans 15 amino acids. The CDR3 nucleotides are TGTGCCAGTATCGAGGGACATCGAAACTACAATGAGCAGTTCTTC. It yields the protein CASIEGHRNYNEQFF.

V is TRBV10-3 and J is TRBJ2-5; 7 nucleotides match TRBD2. V lost 7 bases and J lost 1; bases outside the gene matches: 9. Per the germline V gene, CDR1 is ENHRY and CDR2 is SYGVKD. CDR3 length: 15 amino acids. The CDR3 region has the DNA TGTGCCATCACCTGGACTAGAGGGGTCCAAGAGACCCAGTACTTC. Protein product: CAITWTRGVQETQYF.

The chain links TRBV14 to TRBJ1-3; the D gene is possibly TRBD1 (5 bases). Deletions cut 3 bases from V and 9 bases from J, with 9 bases between. Per the germline V gene, CDR1 is SGHDN and CDR2 is FVKESK. The CDR3 extends over 12 amino acids. Here the CDR3 reads CASSQAGGTIYF. CDR3 DNA: TGTGCCAGCAGCCAGGCGGGGGGCACCATATATTTT.

This CDR3 is CASSLAGTGPTNYGYTF. CDR3 bases: TGTGCCAGCAGCTTAGCGGGGACTGGTCCTACTAACTATGGCTACACCTTC. This rearrangement joins TRBV7-9 to TRBJ1-2, with D possibly matching TRBD1 (5 bases). The CDR3 runs 17 residues. The germline V and J ends were trimmed by 0 bases and 0 bases, with 14 bases remaining between them. Germline values: CDR1 SEHNR, CDR2 FQNEAQ (reference sequence).

This clone was observed once. The rearrangement links TRBV4-3 to TRBJ2-7; the D gene is possibly TRBD1 (6 bases). This CDR3 has 13 amino acids. Germline V gene sequence: CDR1 LGHNA, CDR2 YSLEER. V dropped 1 base and J dropped 3 bases, with 7 bases sitting between them. The CDR3 DNA sequence: TGCGCCAGCAGCCAAGGGACAGACTACGAGCAGTACTTC. Amino acid sequence: CASSQGTDYEQYF.

The chain employs TRBV6-6 and TRBJ1-4; the match to TRBD1 covers 7 bases. V shed 0 bases and J 5 bases; nucleotides not matched to a gene: 3. The CDR3 is 15 amino acids. From germline, CDR1 is MNHNY and CDR2 SVGAGI (reference sequence). This CDR3 is CASSYSPGGNEKLFF. CDR3 coding DNA: TGTGCCAGCAGTTACTCCCCAGGGGGAAATGAAAAACTGTTTTTT.

This clone was observed a single time. This chain joins TRBV4-2 and TRBJ2-7; TRBD1 is a possible D gene (5 bases). CDR1 and CDR2 from the germline V gene are LGHNA and YNFKEQ. The V end was cut by 3 bases, the J end by 0 bases, with 9 bases between. CDR3 length: 14 amino acids. CDR3 DNA: TGTGCCAGCAGCCAGATTGACAGCTCCTACGAGCAGTACTTC. Amino acids: CASSQIDSSYEQYF.

The genes are TRBV23-1 and TRBJ1-1; 9 nucleotides match TRBD1. TRBV23-1 is placed among ORFs of uncertain function. V was pared by 2 bases and J by 6 bases, with 7 bases of the junction left unmatched. This CDR3 contains 15 residues. CDR3 bases: TGCGCCAGCAGTCAACCGAAACAGGGGGCGGCTGAAGCTTTCTTT. It codes for CASSQPKQGAAEAFF.

This chain joins TRBV10-3 and TRBJ2-7; 11 bases line up with TRBD2. V gave up 5 bases and J gave up 3 bases; unmatched junction bases: 3. The CDR3 consists of 14 residues. The germline V gene encodes CDR1 ENHRY and CDR2 SYGVKD. CDR3 nucleotides: TGTGCCATCAGTAATGGGACTAGCGGCTACGAGCAGTACTTC. Its translation is CAISNGTSGYEQYF.

This chain links TRBV6-5 with TRBJ2-7; D unresolved. In germline, CDR1 is MNHEY, CDR2 SVGAGI. This CDR3 has 16 residues. Trimming removed 0 bases from V and 3 bases from J, with 15 bases in between. CDR3 DNA sequence: TGTGCCAGCAGTTACTCGAGGATTCGGCACCGCTACGAGCAGTACTTC. It is translated as CASSYSRIRHRYEQYF.

The chain recombines TRBV16 with TRBJ2-7; 14 positions agree with TRBD2. The V and J ends lost 2 bases and 5 bases, in that order; junction bases with no gene match: 2. This CDR3 has 15 residues. Germline assignment: CDR1 KGHSY and CDR2 FQNENV. As DNA, the CDR3 is TGTGCCAGCAGCCAAGGGACTAGCGGGAGCGACGAGCAGTACTTC. Its translation: CASSQGTSGSDEQYF.

V gene TRBV7-9 combines with J gene TRBJ2-7; 12 positions match TRBD1. Losses at the gene ends were 1 base for V and 2 bases for J; bases not matched to a gene: 6. CDR3 size: 17 residues. The germline V gene encodes CDR1 SEHNR and CDR2 FQNEAQ (reference sequence). The CDR3 loop reads CASSLGDRGRGTYEQYF. The CDR3 region has the DNA TGTGCCAGCAGCTTAGGGGACAGGGGGCGCGGGACCTACGAGCAGTACTTC.

This clone came up once. J is TRBJ1-4 and V is TRBV7-9; TRBD1 matches at 7 bases. The CDR3 runs to 16 residues. With 5 bases clipped from V and 8 bases from J, the junction kept 14 bases outside the gene matches. Germline loops: CDR1 SEHNR, CDR2 FQNEAQ (reference sequence). Here the CDR3 reads CASSTRQGPAGEKLFF. The CDR3 DNA reads TGTGCCAGCAGCACACGACAGGGCCCGGCCGGAGAAAAACTGTTTTTT.

This clone was seen just once. CDR3 bases: TGCGCCAGCAGCCCGGTTGGGGCCCGGAGCTCCTACGAGCAGTACTTC. Residues: CASSPVGARSSYEQYF. The rearrangement joins TRBV4-1 to TRBJ2-7, with D tentatively TRBD1 (5 bases). The CDR3 runs 16 residues. Trimming left V 4 bases short and J 0 bases short, with 16 bases between. Germline V lookup: CDR1 MGHRA, CDR2 YSYEKL.

This clone was counted a few times. The chain is built from TRBV18 and TRBJ2-1; TRBD2 aligns across 14 bases. The junction had 6 bases not matched to a gene; V was cut back by 3 bases and J by 2 bases. This CDR3 has 18 amino acids. The germline V gene has CDR1 KGHSH and CDR2 LQKENI. The CDR3 is CASSPGTSGSQAYNEQFF. DNA for the CDR3: TGTGCCAGCTCACCTGGGACTAGCGGGAGCCAGGCCTACAATGAGCAGTTCTTC.

The chain joins TRBV4-3 to TRBJ2-1, with D tentatively TRBD1 (6 bases). Between the trimmed V and J ends, which lost 0 bases and 4 bases, there was a span of 10 bases. The CDR3 has 15 amino acids. Per the germline V gene, CDR1 is LGHNA and CDR2 is YSLEER. CDR3 residues: CASSQDPGHYNEQFF. The CDR3 coding sequence is TGCGCCAGCAGCCAAGATCCGGGACATTACAATGAGCAGTTCTTC.

The chain carries TRBV28 and TRBJ1-2; TRBD1 aligns across 8 bases. The V and J ends lost 2 bases and 5 bases, in that order; junction bases with no gene match: 16. The CDR3 spans 18 residues. The germline gives CDR1 MDHEN, CDR2 SYDVKM. The CDR3 nucleotides are TGTGCCAGCAGTTTAGTCCCGGGACAGGACCCCTTTTGGTATGGCTACACCTTC. Translation: CASSLVPGQDPFWYGYTF.

Only one count was recorded for this clone. The chain uses TRBV27 and TRBJ2-1, with TRBD1 identical over 7 bases. This CDR3 is built from 15 residues. The germline V gene has CDR1 MNHEY and CDR2 SMNVEV (reference sequence). With 6 bases clipped from V and 8 bases from J, the junction kept 13 bases outside the gene matches. The CDR3 sequence: CASRGQGERRDEQFF. CDR3 bases: TGTGCCAGCAGGGGTCAGGGGGAGAGGCGGGATGAGCAGTTCTTC.

The rearrangement links TRBV19 to TRBJ2-3, with 13 positions matching TRBD2. This CDR3 region has 15 residues. Germline CDR1 and CDR2: LNHDA and SQIVND (reference sequence). After removal of 5 bases from V and 3 bases from J, the junction contained 2 bases not matched to a gene. The CDR3 is CASSLLAGGTDTQYF. In DNA form, the CDR3 reads TGTGCCAGTAGTCTACTAGCGGGAGGGACAGATACGCAGTATTTT.

V and J are TRBV29-1 and TRBJ2-1; possible D gene TRBD1, 5 bases. CDR1 is SQVTM, CDR2 ANQGSEA, per germline. V was trimmed by 7 bases and J by 3 bases, leaving 10 bases between them. The CDR3 covers 12 residues. CDR3 nucleotide sequence: TGCAGCGGTTACAGGATCTACAATGAGCAGTTCTTC. Its protein product is CSGYRIYNEQFF.